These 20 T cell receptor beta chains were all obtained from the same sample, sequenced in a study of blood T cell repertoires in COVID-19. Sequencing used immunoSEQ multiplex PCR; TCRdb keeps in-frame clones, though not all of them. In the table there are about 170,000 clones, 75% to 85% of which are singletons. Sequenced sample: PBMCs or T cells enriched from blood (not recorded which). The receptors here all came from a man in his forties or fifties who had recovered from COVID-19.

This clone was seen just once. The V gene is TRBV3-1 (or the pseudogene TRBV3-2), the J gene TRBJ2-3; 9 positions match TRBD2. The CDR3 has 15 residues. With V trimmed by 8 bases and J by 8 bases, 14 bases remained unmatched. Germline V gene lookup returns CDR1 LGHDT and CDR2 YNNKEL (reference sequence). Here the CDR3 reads CASSFSGGSQGTQYF. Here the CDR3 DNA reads TGTGCCAGCTCTTTCAGCGGGGGGAGTCAGGGTACGCAGTATTTT.

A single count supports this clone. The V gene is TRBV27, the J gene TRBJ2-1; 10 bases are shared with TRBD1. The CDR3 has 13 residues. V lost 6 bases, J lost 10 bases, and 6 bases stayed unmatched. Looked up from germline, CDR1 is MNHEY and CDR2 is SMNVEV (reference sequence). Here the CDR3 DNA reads TGTGCCAGCAGCCGACAGGGGGCATGGGAGCAGTTCTTC. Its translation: CASSRQGAWEQFF.

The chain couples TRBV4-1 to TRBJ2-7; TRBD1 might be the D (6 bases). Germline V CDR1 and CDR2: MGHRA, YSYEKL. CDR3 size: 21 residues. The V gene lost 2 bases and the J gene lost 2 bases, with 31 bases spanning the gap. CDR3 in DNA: TGCGCCAGCAGCCAAACCACAAGGAGGAGTCGACAGGCCACAATTCCCTACGAGCAGTACTTC. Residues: CASSQTTRRSRQATIPYEQYF.

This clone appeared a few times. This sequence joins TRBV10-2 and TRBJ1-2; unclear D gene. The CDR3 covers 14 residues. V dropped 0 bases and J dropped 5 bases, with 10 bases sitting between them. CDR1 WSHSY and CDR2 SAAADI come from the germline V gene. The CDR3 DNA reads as TGCGCCAGCAGTGAGTCGAGTCGCAAATATGGCTACACCTTC. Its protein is CASSESSRKYGYTF.

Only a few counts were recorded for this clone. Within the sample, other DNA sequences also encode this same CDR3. Here the CDR3 reads CASSLQGGYGYTF. CDR3 bases: TGTGCCAGCAGTTTACAGGGTGGCTATGGCTACACCTTC. The chain couples TRBV27 to TRBJ1-2, with D possibly matching TRBD1 (5 bases). V lost 2 bases to trimming and J lost 4 bases, with 8 bases between them. Per the germline V gene, CDR1 is MNHEY and CDR2 is SMNVEV (reference sequence). The CDR3 runs to 13 residues.

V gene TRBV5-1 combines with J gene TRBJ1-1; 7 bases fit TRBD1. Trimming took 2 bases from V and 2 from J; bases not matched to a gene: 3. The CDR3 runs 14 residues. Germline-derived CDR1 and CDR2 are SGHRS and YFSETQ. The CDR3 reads CASSLQGSNTEAFF. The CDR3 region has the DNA TGCGCCAGCAGCTTACAGGGGTCTAACACTGAAGCTTTCTTT. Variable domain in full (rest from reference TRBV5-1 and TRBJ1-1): KAGVTQTPRYLIKTRGQQVTLSCSPISGHRSVSWYQQTPGQGLQFLFEYFSETQRNKGNFPGRFSGRQFSNSRSEMNVSTLELGDSALYLCASSLQGSNTEAFFGQGTRLTVV.

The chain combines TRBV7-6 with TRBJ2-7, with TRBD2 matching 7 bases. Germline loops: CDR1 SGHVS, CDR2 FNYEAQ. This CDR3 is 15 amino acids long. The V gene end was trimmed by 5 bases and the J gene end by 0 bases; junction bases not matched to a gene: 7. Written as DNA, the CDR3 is TGTGCCAGCAGCCCGACTAGCAGGGCCTCCTACGAGCAGTACTTC. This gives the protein CASSPTSRASYEQYF.

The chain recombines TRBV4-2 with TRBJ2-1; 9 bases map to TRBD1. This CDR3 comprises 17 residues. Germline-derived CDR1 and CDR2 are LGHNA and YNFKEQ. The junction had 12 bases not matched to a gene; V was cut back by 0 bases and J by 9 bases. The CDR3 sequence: CASSQDGGDRGKGEQFF. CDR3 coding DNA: TGTGCCAGCAGCCAAGATGGAGGAGACAGGGGGAAGGGTGAGCAGTTCTTC.

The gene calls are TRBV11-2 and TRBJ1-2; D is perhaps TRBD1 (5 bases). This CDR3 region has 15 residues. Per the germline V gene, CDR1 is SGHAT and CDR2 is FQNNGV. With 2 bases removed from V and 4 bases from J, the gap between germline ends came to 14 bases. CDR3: CASSLLSRGIYGYTF. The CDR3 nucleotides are TGTGCCAGCAGCTTACTAAGCCGGGGGATCTATGGCTACACCTTC.

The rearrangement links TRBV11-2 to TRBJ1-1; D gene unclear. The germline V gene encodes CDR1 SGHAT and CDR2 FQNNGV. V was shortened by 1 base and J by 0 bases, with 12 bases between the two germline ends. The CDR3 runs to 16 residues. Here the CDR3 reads CASSLGTLTMNTEAFF. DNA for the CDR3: TGTGCCAGCAGCTTAGGAACTCTAACCATGAACACTGAAGCTTTCTTT.

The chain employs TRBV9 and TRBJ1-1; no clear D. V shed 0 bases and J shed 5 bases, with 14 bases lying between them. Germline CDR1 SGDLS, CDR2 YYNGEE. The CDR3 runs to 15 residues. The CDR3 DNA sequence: TGTGCCAGCAGCGTAGGGAGGAGGGTGGATACTGAAGCTTTCTTT. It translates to CASSVGRRVDTEAFF.

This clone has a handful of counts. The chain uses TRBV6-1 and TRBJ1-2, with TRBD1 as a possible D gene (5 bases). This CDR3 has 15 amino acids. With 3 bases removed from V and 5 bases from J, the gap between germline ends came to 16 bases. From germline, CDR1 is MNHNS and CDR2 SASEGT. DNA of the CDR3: TGTGCCAGCAGTGAGATGGGGCAGGGAATTTATGGCTACACCTTC. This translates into CASSEMGQGIYGYTF.

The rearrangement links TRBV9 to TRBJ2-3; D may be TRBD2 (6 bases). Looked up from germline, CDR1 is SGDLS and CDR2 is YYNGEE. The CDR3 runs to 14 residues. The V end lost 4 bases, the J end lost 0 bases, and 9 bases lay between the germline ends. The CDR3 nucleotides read TGTGCCAGCAGCCCGGGGGTTAGCACAGATACGCAGTATTTT. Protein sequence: CASSPGVSTDTQYF.

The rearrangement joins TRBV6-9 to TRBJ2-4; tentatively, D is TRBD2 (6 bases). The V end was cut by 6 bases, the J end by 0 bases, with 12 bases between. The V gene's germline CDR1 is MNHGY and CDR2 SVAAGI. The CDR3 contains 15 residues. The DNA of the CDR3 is TGTGCCAGCAGCCTACTGGGGGGAGCCAAAAACATTCAGTACTTC. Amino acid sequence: CASSLLGGAKNIQYF.

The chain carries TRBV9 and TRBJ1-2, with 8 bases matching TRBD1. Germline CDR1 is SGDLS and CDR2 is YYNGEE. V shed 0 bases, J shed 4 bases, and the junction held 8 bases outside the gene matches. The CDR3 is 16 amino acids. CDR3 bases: TGTGCCAGCAGCGTAGTCAGGGGGCTCTCGTCCTATGGCTACACCTTC. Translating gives CASSVVRGLSSYGYTF.

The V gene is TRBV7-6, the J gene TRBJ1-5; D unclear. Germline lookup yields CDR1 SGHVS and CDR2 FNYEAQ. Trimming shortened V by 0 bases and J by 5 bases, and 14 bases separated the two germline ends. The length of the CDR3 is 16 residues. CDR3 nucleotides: TGTGCCAGCAGCTTAGCGCCGCGGCTAGGCTATCAGCCCCAGCATTTT. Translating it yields CASSLAPRLGYQPQHF.

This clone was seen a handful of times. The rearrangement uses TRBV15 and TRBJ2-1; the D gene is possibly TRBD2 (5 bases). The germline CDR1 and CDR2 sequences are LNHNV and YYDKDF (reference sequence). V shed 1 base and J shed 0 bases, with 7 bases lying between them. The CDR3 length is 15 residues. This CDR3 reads CATSRVASSYNEQFF. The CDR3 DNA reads TGTGCCACCAGCAGAGTAGCGAGCTCCTACAATGAGCAGTTCTTC.

In DNA form, the CDR3 reads TGTGCCAGCAGCGCCGAAACAGGGGCCCATGAGCAGTTCTTC. It specifies CASSAETGAHEQFF. The chain couples TRBV9 to TRBJ2-1, with 7 positions matching TRBD1. V lost 3 bases and J lost 8; bases outside the gene matches: 8. Germline CDR1 is SGDLS and CDR2 is YYNGEE. This CDR3 has 14 residues.

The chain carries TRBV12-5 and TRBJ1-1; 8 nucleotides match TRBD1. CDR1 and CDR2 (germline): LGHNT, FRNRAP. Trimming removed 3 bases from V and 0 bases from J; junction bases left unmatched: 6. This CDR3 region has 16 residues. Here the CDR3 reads CASGFTGGTMNTEAFF. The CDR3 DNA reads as TGTGCTAGTGGTTTTACAGGGGGGACCATGAACACTGAAGCTTTCTTT.

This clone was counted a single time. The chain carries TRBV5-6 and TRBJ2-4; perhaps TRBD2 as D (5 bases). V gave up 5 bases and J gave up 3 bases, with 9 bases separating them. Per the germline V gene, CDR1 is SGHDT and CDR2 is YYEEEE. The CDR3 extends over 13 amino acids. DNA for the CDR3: TGTGCCAGCAGTCGAGGAGGCAAAAACATTCAGTACTTC. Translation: CASSRGGKNIQYF.